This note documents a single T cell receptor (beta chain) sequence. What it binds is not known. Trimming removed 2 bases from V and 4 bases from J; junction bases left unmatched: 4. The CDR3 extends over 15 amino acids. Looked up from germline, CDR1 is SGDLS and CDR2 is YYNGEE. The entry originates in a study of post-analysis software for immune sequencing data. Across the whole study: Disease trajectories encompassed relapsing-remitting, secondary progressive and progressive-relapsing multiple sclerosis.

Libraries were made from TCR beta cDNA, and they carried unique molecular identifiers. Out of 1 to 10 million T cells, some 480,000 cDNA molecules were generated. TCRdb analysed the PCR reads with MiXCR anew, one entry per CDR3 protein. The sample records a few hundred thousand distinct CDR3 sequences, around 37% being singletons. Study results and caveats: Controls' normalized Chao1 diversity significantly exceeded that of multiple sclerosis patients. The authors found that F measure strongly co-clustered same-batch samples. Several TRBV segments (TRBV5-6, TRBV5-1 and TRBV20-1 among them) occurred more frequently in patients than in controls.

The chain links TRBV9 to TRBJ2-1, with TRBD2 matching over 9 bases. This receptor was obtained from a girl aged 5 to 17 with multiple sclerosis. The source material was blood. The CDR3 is CASSVNSGGYNEQFF. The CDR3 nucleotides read TGTGCCAGCAGCGTTAACAGCGGGGGGTACAATGAGCAGTTCTTC. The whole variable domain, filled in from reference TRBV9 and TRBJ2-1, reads DSGVTQTPKHLITATGQRVTLRCSPRSGDLSVYWYQQSLDQGLQFLIQYYNGEERAKGNILERFSAQQFPDLHSELNLSSLELGDSALYFCASSVNSGGYNEQFFGPGTRLTVL.